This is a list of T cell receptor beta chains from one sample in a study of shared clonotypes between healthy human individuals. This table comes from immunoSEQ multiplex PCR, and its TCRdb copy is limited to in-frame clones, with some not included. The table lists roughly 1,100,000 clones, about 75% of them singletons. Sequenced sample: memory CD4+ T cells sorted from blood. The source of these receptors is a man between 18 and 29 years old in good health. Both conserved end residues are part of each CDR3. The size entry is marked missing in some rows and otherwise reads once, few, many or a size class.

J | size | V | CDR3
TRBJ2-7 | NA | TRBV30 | CAWSPDRTYEQYF
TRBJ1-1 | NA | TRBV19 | CASNSRKQNTEAFF
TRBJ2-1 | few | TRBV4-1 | CASSAGTEFLKFF
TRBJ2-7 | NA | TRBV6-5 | CASRPVLAAYEQYF
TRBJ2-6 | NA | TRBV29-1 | CSVEGRGAGANVLTF
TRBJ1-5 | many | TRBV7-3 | CASSLTLRGNGNQPQHF
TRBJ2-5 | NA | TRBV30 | CAWSQGASGGETQYF
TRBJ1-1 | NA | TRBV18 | CASSPLLGMDTEAFF
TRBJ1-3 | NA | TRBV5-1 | CASSLGKQSSGNTIYF
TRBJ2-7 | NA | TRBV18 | CASSPPSAGGAAEQYF
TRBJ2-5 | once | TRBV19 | CASSQGPAETQYF
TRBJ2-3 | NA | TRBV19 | CASRSTRDTQYF
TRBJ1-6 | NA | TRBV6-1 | CASSGPGGRNSPLHF
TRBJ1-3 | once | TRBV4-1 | CASSQPFEGNTIYF
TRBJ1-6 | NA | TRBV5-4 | CASSLGQANSPLHF
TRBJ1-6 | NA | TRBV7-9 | CASSFDSYNSPLHF
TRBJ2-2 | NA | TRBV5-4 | CASSRQFNTGELFF
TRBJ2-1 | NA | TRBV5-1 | CASSVTPGQEQFF
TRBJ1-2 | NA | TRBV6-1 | CASSLSDRHF
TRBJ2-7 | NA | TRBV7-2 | CASSRSGLAGAGYLREQYF
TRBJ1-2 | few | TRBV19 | CASRMGGSYGYTF
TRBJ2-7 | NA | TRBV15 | CATSRERDRMTYEQYF
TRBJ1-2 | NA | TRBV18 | CASALKQSNYGYTF
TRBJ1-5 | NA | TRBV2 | CASSESYKNQPQHF